This T cell receptor (beta chain) was documented in a study of spatial heterogeneity in lung cancer. The CDR3 sequence is 14 residues long. Looked up from germline, CDR1 is SGHTA and CDR2 is FQGNSA. TCRdb ran MiXCR on the 5' RACE reads and lists one entry per CDR3 protein. The data show some 50,000 distinct CDR3 sequences, about 11% seen once. Time point given: sample taken at primary tumor resection. Tumor, nontumor lung or frozen PBMC supplied whole RNA that was sequenced unsorted. This clonotype was seen a handful of times. The junction differs from germline at one of its ends, possibly a read error.

The receptor comes from a female donor with early-stage non-small cell lung cancer. This specimen consisted of PBMCs, obtained at surgery. V usage is TRBV7-2 and J usage is TRBJ1-1, with 8 bases lining up with TRBD1. The CDR3, as DNA: TGTGCCAGCACCCCGACAGGGGTGAAAACTGAAGCTTTCTTT. This encodes CASTPTGVKTEAFF.